This T cell receptor beta chain came from a study of blood T cell repertoires in COVID-19. Study as a whole: T cells, B-cell-depleted T cells, or PBMCs supplied cDNA or gDNA.

Trimming pared 10 bases from V and 9 bases from J, leaving 19 bases between. The CDR3 is 13 amino acids. The protocol was immunoSEQ multiplex PCR, while the TCRdb copy is restricted to in-frame clones and leaves out a portion. The sample has over 200,000 clones, around 83% seen once; the top ten hold about 5.7%. V gene TRBV12-3 or TRBV12-4 combines with J gene TRBJ2-1; D not certain. The sequence was obtained from an elderly man with acute or convalescent COVID-19. Sequencing input: peripheral blood. Written as DNA, the CDR3 is TGTGCCACCTGCGAGCAGCTAGGAATTGAGCAGTTCTTC. Translation gives CATCEQLGIEQFF.